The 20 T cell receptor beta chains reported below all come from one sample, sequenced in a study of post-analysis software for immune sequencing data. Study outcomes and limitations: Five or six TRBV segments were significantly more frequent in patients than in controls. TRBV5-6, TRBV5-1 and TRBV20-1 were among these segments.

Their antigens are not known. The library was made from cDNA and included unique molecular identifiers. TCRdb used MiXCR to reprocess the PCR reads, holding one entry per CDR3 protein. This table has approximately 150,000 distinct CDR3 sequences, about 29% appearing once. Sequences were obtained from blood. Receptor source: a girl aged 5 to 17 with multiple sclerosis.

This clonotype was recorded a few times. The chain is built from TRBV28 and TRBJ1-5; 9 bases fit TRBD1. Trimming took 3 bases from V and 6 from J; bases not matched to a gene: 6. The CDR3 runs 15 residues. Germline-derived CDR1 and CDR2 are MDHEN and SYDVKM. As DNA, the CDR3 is TGTGCCAGCAGTTTGACAGGGGGTACGCCTCAGCCCCAGCATTTT. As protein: CASSLTGGTPQPQHF. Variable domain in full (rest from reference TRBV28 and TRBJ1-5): DVKVTQSSRYLVKRTGEKVFLECVQDMDHENMFWYRQDPGLGLRLIYFSYDVKMKEKGDIPEGYSVSREKKERFSLILESASTNQTSMYLCASSLTGGTPQPQHFGDGTRLSIL.

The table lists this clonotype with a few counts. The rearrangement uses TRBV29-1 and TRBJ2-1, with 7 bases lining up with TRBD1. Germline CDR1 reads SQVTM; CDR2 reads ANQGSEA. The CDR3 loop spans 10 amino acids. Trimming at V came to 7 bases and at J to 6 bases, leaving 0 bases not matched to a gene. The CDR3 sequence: CSGQGNEQFF. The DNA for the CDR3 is TGCAGCGGACAGGGCAATGAGCAGTTCTTC.

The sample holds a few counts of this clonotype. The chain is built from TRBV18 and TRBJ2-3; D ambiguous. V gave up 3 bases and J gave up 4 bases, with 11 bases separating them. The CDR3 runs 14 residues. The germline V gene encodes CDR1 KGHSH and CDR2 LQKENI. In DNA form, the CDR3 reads TGTGCCAGCTCACCGCCGGGTAGGCCAGATACGCAGTATTTT. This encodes CASSPPGRPDTQYF. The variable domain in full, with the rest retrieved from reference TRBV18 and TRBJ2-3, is NAGVMQNPRHLVRRRGQEARLRCSPMKGHSHVYWYRQLPEEGLKFMVYLQKENIIDESGMPKERFSAEFPKEGPSILRIQQVVRGDSAAYFCASSPPGRPDTQYFGPGTRLTVL.

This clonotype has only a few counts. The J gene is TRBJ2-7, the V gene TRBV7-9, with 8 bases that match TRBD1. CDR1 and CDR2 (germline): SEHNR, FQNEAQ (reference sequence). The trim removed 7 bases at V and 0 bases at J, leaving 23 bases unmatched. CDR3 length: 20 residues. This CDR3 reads CASTHYVGTGVFTSSYEQYF. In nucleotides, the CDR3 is TGTGCCAGCACCCATTATGTTGGGACAGGTGTTTTCACAAGCTCCTACGAGCAGTACTTC.

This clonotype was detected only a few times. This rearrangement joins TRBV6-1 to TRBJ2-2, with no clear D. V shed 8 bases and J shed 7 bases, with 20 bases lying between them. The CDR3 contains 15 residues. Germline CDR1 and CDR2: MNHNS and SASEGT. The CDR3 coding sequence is TGTGCCAGCGGGCCCGGACCTTCGAGGAGCGGGGAGCTGTTTTTT. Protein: CASGPGPSRSGELFF.

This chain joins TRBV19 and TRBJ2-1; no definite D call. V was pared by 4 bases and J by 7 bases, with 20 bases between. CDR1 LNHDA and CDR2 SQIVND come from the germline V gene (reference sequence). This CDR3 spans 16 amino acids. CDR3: CASSTPPKWRSNEQFF. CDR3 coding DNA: TGTGCCAGTAGTACCCCTCCTAAATGGCGGAGTAATGAGCAGTTCTTC.

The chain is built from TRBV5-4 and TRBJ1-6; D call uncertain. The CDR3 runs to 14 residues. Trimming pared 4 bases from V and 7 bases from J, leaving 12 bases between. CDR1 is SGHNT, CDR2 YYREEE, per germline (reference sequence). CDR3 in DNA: TGTGCCAGCAGCCTAATACGTGGGAATTCACCCCTCCACTTT. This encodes CASSLIRGNSPLHF.

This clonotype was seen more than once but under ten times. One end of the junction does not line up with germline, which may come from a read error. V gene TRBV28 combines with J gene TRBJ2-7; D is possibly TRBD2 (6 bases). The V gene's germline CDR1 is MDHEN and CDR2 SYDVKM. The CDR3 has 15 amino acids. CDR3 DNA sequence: TGTGCCAGCAGCCCGACCCACGGGGGTTCCTACGCGCAGTACTTC. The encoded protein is CASSPTHGGSYAQYF.

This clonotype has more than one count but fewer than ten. CDR3 sequence reads: CASSERGIYSGANVLTF. DNA of the CDR3: TGTGCCAGCAGTGAGAGGGGGATTTACTCTGGGGCCAACGTCCTGACTTTC. The genes are TRBV2 and TRBJ2-6; the D gene is possibly TRBD1 (6 bases). V was trimmed by 3 bases and J by 0 bases, leaving 12 bases between them. CDR3 length: 17 amino acids. Germline loops: CDR1 SNHLY, CDR2 FYNNEI.

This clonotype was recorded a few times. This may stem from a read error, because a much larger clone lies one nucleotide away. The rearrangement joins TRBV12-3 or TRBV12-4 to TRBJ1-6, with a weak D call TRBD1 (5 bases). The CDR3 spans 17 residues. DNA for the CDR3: TGTGCCAGCAGTACAGGAGCAACTACCCAGCATAATTCACCCCCCCACTTT. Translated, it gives CASSTGATTQHNSPPHF.

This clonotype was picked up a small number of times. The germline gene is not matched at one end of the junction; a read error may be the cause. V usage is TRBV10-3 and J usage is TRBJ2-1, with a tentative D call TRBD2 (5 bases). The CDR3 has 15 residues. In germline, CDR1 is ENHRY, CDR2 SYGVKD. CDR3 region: CATSESVGGQAEQFF. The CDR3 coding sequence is TGTGCCACCAGTGAGTCTGTAGGCGGGCAGGCTGAGCAGTTCTTC.

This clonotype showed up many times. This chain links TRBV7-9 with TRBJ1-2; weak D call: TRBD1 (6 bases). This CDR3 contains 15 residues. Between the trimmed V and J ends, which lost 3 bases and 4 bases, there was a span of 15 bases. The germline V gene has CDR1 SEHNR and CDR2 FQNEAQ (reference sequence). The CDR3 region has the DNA TGTGCCAGCAGCTTCACAGGGAAGGAAGGCTATGGCTACACCTTC. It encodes CASSFTGKEGYGYTF.

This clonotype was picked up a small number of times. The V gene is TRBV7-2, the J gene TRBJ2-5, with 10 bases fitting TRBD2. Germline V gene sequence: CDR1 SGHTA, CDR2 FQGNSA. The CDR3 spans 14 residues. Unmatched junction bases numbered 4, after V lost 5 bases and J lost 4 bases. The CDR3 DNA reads TGTGCCAGCAGCCGACTAGCGGGTGGAGAGACCCAGTACTTC. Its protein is CASSRLAGGETQYF. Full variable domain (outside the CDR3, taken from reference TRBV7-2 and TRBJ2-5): GAGVSQSPSNKVTEKGKDVELRCDPISGHTALYWYRQSLGQGLEFLIYFQGNSAPDKSGLPSDRFSAERTGGSVSTLTIQRTQQEDSAVYLCASSRLAGGETQYFGPGTRLLVL.

In DNA, the CDR3 is TGCAGTGCTGATACTCCAAAGAACACTGAAGCTTTCTTT. This encodes CSADTPKNTEAFF. The J gene is TRBJ1-1, the V gene TRBV20-1; D unclear. Trimming removed 5 bases at V and 1 base at J, with 11 bases between. Germline V CDR1 and CDR2: DFQATT, SNEGSKA (reference sequence). This CDR3 has 13 residues.

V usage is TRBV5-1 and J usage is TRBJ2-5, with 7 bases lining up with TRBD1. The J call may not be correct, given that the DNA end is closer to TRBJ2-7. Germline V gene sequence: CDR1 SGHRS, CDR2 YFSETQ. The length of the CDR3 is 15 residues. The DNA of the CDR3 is TGCGCCAGCAGCACCACAGGGGTCTTCACGTACGAGCAGTACTTC. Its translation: CASSTTGVFTYEQYF.

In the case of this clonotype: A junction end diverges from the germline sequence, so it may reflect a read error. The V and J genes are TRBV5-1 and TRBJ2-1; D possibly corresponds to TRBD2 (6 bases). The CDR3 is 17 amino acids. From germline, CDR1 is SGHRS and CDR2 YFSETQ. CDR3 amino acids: CASSLGGPAQGSGEQVF. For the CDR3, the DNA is TGCGCCAGCAGCTTGGGGGGCCCAGCGCAAGGTAGCGGTGAGCAGGTCTTC.

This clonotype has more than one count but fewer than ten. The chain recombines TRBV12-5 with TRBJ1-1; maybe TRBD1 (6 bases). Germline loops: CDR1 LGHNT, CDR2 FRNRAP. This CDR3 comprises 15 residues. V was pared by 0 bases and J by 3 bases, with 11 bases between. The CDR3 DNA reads TGTGCTAGTGGTTTGGTACCGGGGGCGGACACTGAAGCTTTCTTT. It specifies CASGLVPGADTEAFF.

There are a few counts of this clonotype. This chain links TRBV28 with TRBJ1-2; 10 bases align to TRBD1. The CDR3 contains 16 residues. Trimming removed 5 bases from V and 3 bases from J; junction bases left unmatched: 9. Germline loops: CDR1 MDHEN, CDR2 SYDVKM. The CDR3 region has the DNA TGTGCCAGCAGTGAGACAGGGGGCAATAGGGACTATGGCTACACCTTC. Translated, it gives CASSETGGNRDYGYTF.

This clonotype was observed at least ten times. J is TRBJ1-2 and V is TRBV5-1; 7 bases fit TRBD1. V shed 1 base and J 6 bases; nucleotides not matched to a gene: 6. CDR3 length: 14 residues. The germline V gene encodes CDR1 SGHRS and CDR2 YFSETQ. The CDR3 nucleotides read TGCGCCAGCAGCTTGCGGACAGGCTGGGATGGCTACACCTTC. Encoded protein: CASSLRTGWDGYTF. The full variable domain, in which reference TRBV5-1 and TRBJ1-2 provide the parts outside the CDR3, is KAGVTQTPRYLIKTRGQQVTLSCSPISGHRSVSWYQQTPGQGLQFLFEYFSETQRNKGNFPGRFSGRQFSNSRSEMNVSTLELGDSALYLCASSLRTGWDGYTFGSGTRLTVV.

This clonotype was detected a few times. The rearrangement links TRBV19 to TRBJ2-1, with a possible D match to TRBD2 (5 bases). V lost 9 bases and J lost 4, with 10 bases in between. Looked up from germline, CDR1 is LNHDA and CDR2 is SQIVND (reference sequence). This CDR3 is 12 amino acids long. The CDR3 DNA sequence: TGTGCCAGCACCAGCGGATACAATGAGCAGTTCTTC. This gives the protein CASTSGYNEQFF.